This T cell receptor beta chain was sequenced during a study of T cell responses to AZD1222 COVID-19 vaccine. Study-wide results and limits: Repertoire samples came only from after the peak T cell response. Spike-wide coverage was observed for vaccine-associated CD4 TCRs, with dominant responses at 160-218 and 743-854. AZD1222 recipients seropositive at baseline numbered only 5 or 6. After two AZD1222 doses, spike-specific TCR breadth and depth rose versus day 0.

Remarks on this clone: Its specificity is unknown.

Using immunoSEQ multiplex PCR, the repertoire was profiled, and TCRdb retains in-frame clones only, with some absent. The table shows 60,000 or so clones, with around 84% occurring only once. V dropped 2 bases and J dropped 3 bases, with 10 bases sitting between them. The germline V gene has CDR1 MNHEY and CDR2 SMNVEV (reference sequence). The CDR3 consists of 14 residues. This clonotype originated in an adult in good health. The sample was peripheral blood, taken on day 0 of AZD1222 vaccination. The chain couples TRBV27 to TRBJ1-1; possible D gene TRBD1, 5 bases. The CDR3 DNA sequence: TGTGCCAGCAGTTTAATGGGGGGATACACTGAAGCTTTCTTT. It is translated as CASSLMGGYTEAFF.